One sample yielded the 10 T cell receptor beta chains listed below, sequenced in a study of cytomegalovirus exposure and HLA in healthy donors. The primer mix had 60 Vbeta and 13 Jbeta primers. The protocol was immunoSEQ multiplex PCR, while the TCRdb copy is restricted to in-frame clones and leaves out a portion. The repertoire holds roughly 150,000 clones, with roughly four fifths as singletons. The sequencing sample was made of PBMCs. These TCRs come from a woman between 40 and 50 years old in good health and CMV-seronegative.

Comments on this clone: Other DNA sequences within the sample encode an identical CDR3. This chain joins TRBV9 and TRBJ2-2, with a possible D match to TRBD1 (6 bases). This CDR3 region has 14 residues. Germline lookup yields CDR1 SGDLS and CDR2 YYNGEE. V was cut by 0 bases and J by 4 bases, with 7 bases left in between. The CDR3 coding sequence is TGTGCCAGCAGCGTAGAGGGGGTCACCGGGGAGCTGTTTTTT. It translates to CASSVEGVTGELFF. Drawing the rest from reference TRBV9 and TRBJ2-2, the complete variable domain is DSGVTQTPKHLITATGQRVTLRCSPRSGDLSVYWYQQSLDQGLQFLIQYYNGEERAKGNILERFSAQQFPDLHSELNLSSLELGDSALYFCASSVEGVTGELFFGEGSRLTVL.

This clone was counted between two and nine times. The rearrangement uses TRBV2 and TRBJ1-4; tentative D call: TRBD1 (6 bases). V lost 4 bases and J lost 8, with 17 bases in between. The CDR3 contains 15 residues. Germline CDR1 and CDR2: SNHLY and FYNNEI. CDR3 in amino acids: CASSGARGRGEKLFF. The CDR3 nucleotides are TGTGCCAGCAGTGGTGCGCGGGGGCGAGGGGAAAAACTGTTTTTT. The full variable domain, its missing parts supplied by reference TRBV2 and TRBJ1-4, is EPEVTQTPSHQVTQMGQEVILRCVPISNHLYFYWYRQILGQKVEFLVSFYNNEISEKSEIFDDQFSVERPDGSNFTLKIRSTKLEDSAMYFCASSGARGRGEKLFFGSGTQLSVL.

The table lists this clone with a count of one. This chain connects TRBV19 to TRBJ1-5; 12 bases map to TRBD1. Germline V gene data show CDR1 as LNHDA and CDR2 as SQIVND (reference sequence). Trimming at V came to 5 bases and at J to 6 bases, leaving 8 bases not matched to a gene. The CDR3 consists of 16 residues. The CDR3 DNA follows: TGTGCCAGTAGTCCACGGGACAGGGGGCGGCTTCAGCCCCAGCATTTT. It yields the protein CASSPRDRGRLQPQHF.

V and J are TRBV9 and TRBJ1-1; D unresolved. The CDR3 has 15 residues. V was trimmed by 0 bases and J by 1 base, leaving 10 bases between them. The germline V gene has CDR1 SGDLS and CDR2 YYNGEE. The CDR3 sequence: CASSVDPLPNTEAFF. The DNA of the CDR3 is TGTGCCAGCAGCGTAGACCCGCTACCGAACACTGAAGCTTTCTTT.

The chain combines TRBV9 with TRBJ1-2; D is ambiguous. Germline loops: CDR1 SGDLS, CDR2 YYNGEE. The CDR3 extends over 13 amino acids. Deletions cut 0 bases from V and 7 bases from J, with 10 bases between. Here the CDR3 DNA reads TGTGCCAGCAGCGTAGTGGGAGGAGGTGGCTACACCTTC. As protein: CASSVVGGGGYTF.

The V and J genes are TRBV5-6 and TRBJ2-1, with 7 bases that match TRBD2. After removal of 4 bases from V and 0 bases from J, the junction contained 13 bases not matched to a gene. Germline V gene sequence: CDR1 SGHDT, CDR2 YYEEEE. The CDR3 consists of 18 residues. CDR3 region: CASSLVVAGLSSYNEQFF. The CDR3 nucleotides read TGTGCCAGCAGCCTCGTGGTAGCGGGCCTCAGCTCCTACAATGAGCAGTTCTTC.

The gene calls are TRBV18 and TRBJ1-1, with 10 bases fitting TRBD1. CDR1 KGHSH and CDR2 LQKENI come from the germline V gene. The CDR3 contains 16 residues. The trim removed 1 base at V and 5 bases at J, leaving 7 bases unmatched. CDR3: CASSPLTGTGVTEAFF. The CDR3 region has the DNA TGTGCCAGCTCACCACTTACCGGGACAGGGGTGACTGAAGCTTTCTTT.

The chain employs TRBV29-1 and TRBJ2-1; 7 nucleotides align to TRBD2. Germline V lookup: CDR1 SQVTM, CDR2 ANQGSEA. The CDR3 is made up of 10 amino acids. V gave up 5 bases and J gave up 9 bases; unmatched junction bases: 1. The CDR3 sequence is CSVPGGEQFF. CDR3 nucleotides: TGCAGCGTTCCGGGAGGTGAGCAGTTCTTC.

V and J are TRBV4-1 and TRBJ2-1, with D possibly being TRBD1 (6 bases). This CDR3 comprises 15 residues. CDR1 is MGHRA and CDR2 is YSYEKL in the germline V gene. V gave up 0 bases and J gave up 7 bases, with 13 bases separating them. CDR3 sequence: CASSQEATGFNEQFF. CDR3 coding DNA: TGCGCCAGCAGCCAAGAAGCTACAGGGTTTAATGAGCAGTTCTTC.

The CDR3, as DNA: TGTGCCAGCAGCCAAGACCCCTCAGGAGAGCAGTTCTTC. Amino acid sequence: CASSQDPSGEQFF. The chain joins TRBV14 to TRBJ2-1; no clear D gene. The CDR3 totals 13 residues. V dropped 0 bases and J dropped 10 bases, with 10 bases sitting between them. Germline V gives CDR1 SGHDN, CDR2 FVKESK.